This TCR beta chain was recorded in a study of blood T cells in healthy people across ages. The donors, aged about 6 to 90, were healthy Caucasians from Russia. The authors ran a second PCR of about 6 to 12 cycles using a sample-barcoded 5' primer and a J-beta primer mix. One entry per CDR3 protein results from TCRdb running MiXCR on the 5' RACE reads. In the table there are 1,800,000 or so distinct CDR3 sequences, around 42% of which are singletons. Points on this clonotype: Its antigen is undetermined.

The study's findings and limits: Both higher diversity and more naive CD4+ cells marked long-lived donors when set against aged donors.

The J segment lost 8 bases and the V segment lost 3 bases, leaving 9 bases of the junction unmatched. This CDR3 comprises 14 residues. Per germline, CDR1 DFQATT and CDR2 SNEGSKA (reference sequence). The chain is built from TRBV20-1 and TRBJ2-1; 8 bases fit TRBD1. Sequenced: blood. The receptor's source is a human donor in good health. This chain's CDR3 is CSASDRGSGDEQFF. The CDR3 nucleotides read TGCAGTGCTAGCGACAGGGGCTCCGGGGATGAGCAGTTCTTC.